Following are 28 T cell receptor beta chains from one sample sequenced in a study of cytomegalovirus exposure and HLA in healthy donors. PCR employed 60 Vbeta and 13 Jbeta primers. Produced via immunoSEQ multiplex PCR; TCRdb's table is partial and in-frame only. Its table records some 70,000 clones. The sequenced material came from PBMCs. The receptors derive from a man aged 35 to 55 in good health and CMV-seronegative.

This chain uses TRBV4-3 with TRBJ1-3; D ambiguous. Trimming left V 1 base short and J 4 bases short, with 5 bases between. In germline, CDR1 is LGHNA, CDR2 YSLEER. CDR3 length: 13 residues. The CDR3 region has the DNA TGCGCCAGCAGCCAAGTCCCGGGAAACACCATATATTTT. This encodes CASSQVPGNTIYF.

This chain connects TRBV4-3 to TRBJ2-6, with a weak D call TRBD1 (5 bases). V was cut by 0 bases and J by 1 base, with 7 bases left in between. Germline-derived CDR1 and CDR2 are LGHNA and YSLEER. The CDR3 runs to 16 residues. The CDR3 sequence: CASSQESGSGANVLTF. The CDR3 DNA is TGCGCCAGCAGCCAAGAATCAGGGTCTGGGGCCAACGTCCTGACTTTC.

The chain has TRBV5-1 and TRBJ2-3; 9 bases line up with TRBD1. The V gene end was trimmed by 2 bases and the J gene end by 8 bases; junction bases not matched to a gene: 9. There are 15 residues in the CDR3. CDR1 and CDR2 from the germline V gene are SGHRS and YFSETQ. CDR3 residues: CASSFGQGLGVTQYF. DNA of the CDR3: TGCGCCAGCAGCTTTGGACAGGGGTTGGGAGTTACGCAGTATTTT.

This chain connects TRBV5-4 to TRBJ2-1; 14 positions agree with TRBD2. Germline assignment: CDR1 SGHNT and CDR2 YYREEE (reference sequence). With V trimmed by 4 bases and J by 4 bases, 4 bases remained unmatched. The CDR3 is made up of 16 amino acids. The CDR3 nucleotides are TGTGCCAGCAGCAGGACTAGCGGGGGGATGTACAATGAGCAGTTCTTC. This encodes CASSRTSGGMYNEQFF. The full variable domain, completed using reference TRBV5-4 and TRBJ2-1, is ETGVTQSPTHLIKTRGQQVTLRCSSQSGHNTVSWYQQALGQGPQFIFQYYREEENGRGNFPPRFSGLQFPNYSSELNVNALELDDSALYLCASSRTSGGMYNEQFFGPGTRLTVL.

The CDR3 nucleotides read TGTGCCAGCAGCGAGACTGTGGGGACAGGGGTTGACTATGGCTACACCTTC. Translated, it gives CASSETVGTGVDYGYTF. This chain connects TRBV9 to TRBJ1-2; 10 bases are a match to TRBD1. This CDR3 region has 17 residues. The junction had 11 bases not matched to a gene; V was cut back by 3 bases and J by 3 bases. Germline assignment: CDR1 SGDLS and CDR2 YYNGEE.

The gene calls are TRBV9 and TRBJ2-2; 8 nucleotides align to TRBD1. The CDR3 runs to 16 residues. Looked up from germline, CDR1 is SGDLS and CDR2 is YYNGEE. Unmatched junction bases numbered 7, after V lost 0 bases and J lost 6 bases. DNA of the CDR3: TGTGCCAGCAGCGTAGTAGGACAGGGTTTTGCCGGGGAGCTGTTTTTT. Protein sequence: CASSVVGQGFAGELFF.

CDR3 residues: CASSQGASSQQPQHF. CDR3 nucleotide sequence: TGCGCCAGCAGCCAAGGCGCGTCTAGCCAGCAGCCCCAGCATTTT. The chain couples TRBV4-3 to TRBJ1-5; D gene uncertain. Germline V gene lookup returns CDR1 LGHNA and CDR2 YSLEER. Between the trimmed V and J ends, which lost 1 base and 7 bases, there was a span of 14 bases. This CDR3 contains 15 residues.

The CDR3 is CASSDYGADYTDTQYF. Here the CDR3 DNA reads TGCGCCAGCAGTGACTATGGGGCGGACTACACAGATACGCAGTATTTT. V is TRBV10-2 and J is TRBJ2-3; maybe TRBD2 (6 bases). The V and J ends lost 3 bases and 2 bases respectively, with 15 bases between them. The germline V gene encodes CDR1 WSHSY and CDR2 SAAADI. This CDR3 region has 16 residues.

The rearrangement uses TRBV30 and TRBJ1-1; D remains ambiguous. Trimming left V 7 bases short and J 11 bases short, with 32 bases between. The CDR3 extends over 16 amino acids. Germline CDR1 GTSNPN, CDR2 SVGIG (reference sequence). The CDR3 nucleotides read TGTGCCTCGGAGGACGCCCGGACCGCCTTTAGGACTGGGGCTTTCTTT. Protein product: CASEDARTAFRTGAFF.

The chain couples TRBV7-2 to TRBJ2-3; possibly TRBD1 for D (5 bases). Trimming removed 6 bases at V and 4 bases at J, with 11 bases between. The length of the CDR3 is 13 residues. Germline V CDR1 and CDR2: SGHTA, FQGNSA. Here the CDR3 reads CASSLQAPDTQYF. CDR3 DNA sequence: TGTGCCAGCAGTTTACAGGCCCCAGATACGCAGTATTTT.

This chain joins TRBV5-4 and TRBJ1-1; D ambiguous. CDR1 and CDR2 (germline): SGHNT, YYREEE (reference sequence). V dropped 3 bases and J dropped 1 base, with 7 bases sitting between them. The CDR3 extends over 13 amino acids. CDR3: CASSSAGNTEAFF. CDR3 coding DNA: TGTGCCAGCAGCTCGGCGGGGAACACTGAAGCTTTCTTT.

The rearrangement joins TRBV11-2 to TRBJ2-7; perhaps TRBD2 as D (5 bases). There are 11 residues in the CDR3. V lost 5 bases and J 9 bases, leaving 11 bases between the germline ends. The germline gives CDR1 SGHAT, CDR2 FQNNGV. Written as DNA, the CDR3 is TGTGCCAGCAGCGTAAAGGGAGTGCAGTACTTC. This translates into CASSVKGVQYF.

The chain employs TRBV6-5 and TRBJ1-1, with 9 positions matching TRBD1. Germline CDR1 is MNHEY and CDR2 is SVGAGI. CDR3 length: 15 residues. Trimming at V came to 7 bases and at J to 10 bases, leaving 16 bases not matched to a gene. CDR3 bases: TGTGCCAGCATTTTACCGGGACAGGGATTGGTCAGAGCTTTCTTT. It yields the protein CASILPGQGLVRAFF.

The chain's CDR3 is CASSQTVRGEQYF. The CDR3, as DNA: TGCGCCAGCAGCCAGACCGTCAGGGGCGAGCAGTACTTC. The chain uses TRBV4-3 and TRBJ2-7; TRBD1 is a possible D gene (6 bases). Germline loops: CDR1 LGHNA, CDR2 YSLEER. This CDR3 is built from 13 residues. The germline V and J ends were trimmed by 3 bases and 6 bases, with 12 bases remaining between them.

The chain has TRBV4-1 and TRBJ1-4; 9 nucleotides line up with TRBD1. Germline CDR1 and CDR2: MGHRA and YSYEKL. V trimming: 4 bases; J trimming: 0 bases; junction bases outside the gene matches: 15. There are 20 residues in the CDR3. The CDR3 protein is CASSPVGLDRGFATNEKLFF. The DNA of the CDR3 is TGCGCCAGCAGCCCAGTTGGGTTAGACAGGGGGTTTGCAACTAATGAAAAACTGTTTTTT.

The rearrangement links TRBV5-6 to TRBJ2-5; TRBD2 aligns across 14 bases. TRBJ2-7 explains the end of the DNA better; the J call may be wrong. The CDR3 is 15 amino acids. Germline CDR1 and CDR2: SGHDT and YYEEEE. CDR3 coding DNA: TGTGCCAGCAGCCCGGGACTAGCGGGGGTATACGAGCAGTACTTC. Protein sequence: CASSPGLAGVYEQYF.

The chain carries TRBV5-1 and TRBJ1-2, with D possibly matching TRBD1 (5 bases). This CDR3 has 15 amino acids. V was cut by 0 bases and J by 4 bases, with 13 bases left in between. The germline V gene has CDR1 SGHRS and CDR2 YFSETQ. In DNA form, the CDR3 reads TGCGCCAGCAGCTTGGCTGGGGCCTCAGGCTATGGCTACACCTTC. Encoded protein: CASSLAGASGYGYTF.

The V gene is TRBV29-1, the J gene TRBJ1-4, with a tentative D call TRBD1 (5 bases). The V gene's germline CDR1 is SQVTM and CDR2 ANQGSEA. The CDR3 contains 14 residues. V gave up 6 bases and J gave up 3 bases, with 14 bases separating them. CDR3 amino acids: CSVAGGAANEKLFF. CDR3 in DNA: TGCAGCGTCGCCGGGGGAGCGGCTAATGAAAAACTGTTTTTT. Full variable domain (rest looked up from reference TRBV29-1 and TRBJ1-4): SAVISQKPSRDICQRGTSLTIQCQVDSQVTMMFWYRQQPGQSLTLIATANQGSEATYESGFVIDKFPISRPNLTFSTLTVSNMSPEDSSIYLCSVAGGAANEKLFFGSGTQLSVL.

V and J are TRBV4-3 and TRBJ2-7, with 9 bases aligning to TRBD1. CDR3 length: 18 amino acids. Losses at the gene ends were 2 bases for V and 5 bases for J; bases not matched to a gene: 16. The germline gives CDR1 LGHNA, CDR2 YSLEER. The CDR3 region is CASSQQFQFRTGVNEQYF. As DNA, the CDR3 is TGCGCCAGCAGCCAACAATTCCAATTCAGGACAGGGGTGAACGAGCAGTACTTC.

CDR3 region: CASSYSTGQYNEKLFF. DNA for the CDR3: TGTGCCAGCAGTTACTCGACTGGACAGTATAATGAAAAACTGTTTTTT. The genes are TRBV6-5 and TRBJ1-4; possibly TRBD1 for D (6 bases). CDR3 length: 16 amino acids. The V and J ends lost 0 bases and 4 bases respectively, with 12 bases between them. Germline CDR1 is MNHEY and CDR2 is SVGAGI.

For the CDR3, the DNA is TGTGCCAGCAGCTGGAGGGGATATGGCTACACCTTC. As protein: CASSWRGYGYTF. The genes are TRBV5-8 and TRBJ1-2; a possible D gene is TRBD1 (5 bases). CDR1 is SGHTS and CDR2 is YDEGEE in the germline V gene. The CDR3 runs 12 residues. Trimming removed 3 bases at V and 5 bases at J, with 8 bases between.

V and J are TRBV11-3 and TRBJ1-1; TRBD1 might be the D (6 bases). Per germline, CDR1 SGHNT and CDR2 YENEEA. This CDR3 is 12 amino acids long. Trimming pared 8 bases from V and 5 bases from J, leaving 12 bases between. The CDR3 DNA follows: TGTGCCAGCGCAGGGGAAAGGACTGAAGCTTTCTTT. Translating it yields CASAGERTEAFF.

The chain employs TRBV11-2 and TRBJ1-3, with D unresolved. Germline CDR1 SGHAT, CDR2 FQNNGV. V was clipped by 3 bases and J by 0 bases, with 12 bases between them. This CDR3 contains 16 residues. CDR3 sequence reads: CASSLWGGSSGNTIYF. CDR3 sequence (DNA): TGTGCCAGCAGCTTGTGGGGTGGGAGCTCTGGAAACACCATATATTTT.

The chain couples TRBV7-2 to TRBJ2-2; TRBD2 agrees at 7 bases. This CDR3 is built from 15 residues. CDR1 and CDR2 from the germline V gene are SGHTA and FQGNSA. Trimming at V came to 0 bases and at J to 5 bases, leaving 3 bases not matched to a gene. CDR3 DNA: TGTGCCAGCAGCTTAGCCTGGGGAGGGACCGGGGAGCTGTTTTTT. As protein: CASSLAWGGTGELFF.

The chain couples TRBV10-1 to TRBJ2-1; 14 bases are a match to TRBD2. Germline CDR1 reads WNHNN; CDR2 reads SYGVQD (reference sequence). The CDR3 covers 15 residues. With 2 bases clipped from V and 9 bases from J, the junction kept 3 bases outside the gene matches. CDR3 DNA: TGCGCCAGCAGTGAGACCGGACTAGCGGGAGGTGAGCAGTTCTTC. Translated, it gives CASSETGLAGGEQFF.

The chain carries TRBV28 and TRBJ2-7, with D hard to call. V was cut by 4 bases and J by 2 bases, with 18 bases left in between. The CDR3 length is 16 residues. Germline CDR1 is MDHEN and CDR2 is SYDVKM. This chain's CDR3 is CASSSPIRHAPYEQYF. CDR3 DNA sequence: TGTGCCAGCAGTTCCCCCATTCGACACGCACCCTACGAGCAGTACTTC.

This chain links TRBV7-8 with TRBJ2-2; perhaps TRBD2 as D (6 bases). The CDR3 is 16 residues long. Trimming took 4 bases from V and 6 from J, leaving 18 bases between them. The V gene's germline CDR1 is SGHVS and CDR2 FQNEAQ. This CDR3 is CASSSRGGSGPGELFF. The CDR3 DNA reads TGTGCCAGCAGCTCCCGCGGAGGTAGCGGACCCGGGGAGCTGTTTTTT.

The chain carries TRBV6-5 and TRBJ1-5; D is unclear. Germline V gives CDR1 MNHEY, CDR2 SVGAGI. Trimming took 5 bases from V and 5 from J, leaving 10 bases between them. This CDR3 is 13 amino acids long. The CDR3 DNA follows: TGTGCCAGCAGTCCCTACCGGGATCAGCCCCAGCATTTT. Translated: CASSPYRDQPQHF.